The 23 T cell receptor beta chains below were found in one sample sequenced in a study of OX40 agonist ivuxolimab in advanced cancers. TCRdb keeps only in-frame clones here, not all; method: immunoSEQ multiplex PCR. The sample lists 25,000 or so clones; over 75% were seen once. The starting material was CD4+ or CD8+ T cells sorted from blood, obtained in a trial of the OX40 agonist ivuxolimab. These receptors came from an adult with an advanced solid tumor such as melanoma, head and neck, liver or kidney cancer.

This clone appeared once. The chain carries TRBV9 and TRBJ2-7, with TRBD1 matching 8 bases. This CDR3 has 12 amino acids. Germline V gives CDR1 SGDLS, CDR2 YYNGEE. J was trimmed by 8 bases and V by 3 bases; bases with no gene match: 4. The CDR3 loop reads CASSATGAKQYF. CDR3 sequence (DNA): TGTGCCAGCAGCGCGACAGGGGCGAAGCAGTACTTC.

The V and J genes are TRBV30 and TRBJ2-7, with 9 bases matching TRBD1. J lost 2 bases, V lost 2 bases, and 1 base had no gene match. This CDR3 region has 13 residues. Germline lookup yields CDR1 GTSNPN and CDR2 SVGIG (reference sequence). This CDR3 reads CAWSRQGAYEQYF. CDR3 coding DNA: TGTGCCTGGAGTCGACAGGGGGCCTACGAGCAGTACTTC.

The V gene is TRBV29-1, the J gene TRBJ2-7; 16 nucleotides match TRBD2. V trimming: 4 bases; J trimming: 0 bases; junction bases outside the gene matches: 3. The CDR3 loop spans 16 amino acids. Germline V gives CDR1 SQVTM, CDR2 ANQGSEA. Written as DNA, the CDR3 is TGCAGCGTTGTGGGGACTAGCGGGAGGGCCTCCTACGAGCAGTACTTC. Amino acids: CSVVGTSGRASYEQYF.

CDR3 protein: CASSDKEGRTEAFF. DNA for the CDR3: TGTGCCAGCAGTGATAAGGAGGGGCGAACTGAAGCTTTCTTT. The V and J genes are TRBV27 and TRBJ1-1; tentative D call: TRBD1 (5 bases). This CDR3 spans 14 amino acids. V lost 5 bases and J 5 bases, leaving 15 bases between the germline ends. Germline CDR1 reads MNHEY; CDR2 reads SMNVEV (reference sequence).

This clone came up once. The chain joins TRBV6-6 to TRBJ2-6, with TRBD2 identical over 7 bases. The CDR3 length is 15 residues. CDR1 is MNHNY and CDR2 is SVGAGI in the germline V gene (reference sequence). V was clipped by 4 bases and J by 2 bases; unmatched bases: 2. The CDR3 loop is CASSWGGAGANVLTF. The CDR3 DNA reads as TGTGCCAGCAGTTGGGGGGGTGCTGGGGCCAACGTCCTGACTTTC.

The chain couples TRBV5-6 to TRBJ1-2; D not resolved. This CDR3 region has 11 residues. The germline V and J ends were trimmed by 1 base and 8 bases, with 6 bases remaining between them. Germline V gene sequence: CDR1 SGHDT, CDR2 YYEEEE. CDR3 region: CASSLISGYTF. For the CDR3, the DNA is TGTGCCAGCAGCTTGATCTCGGGCTACACCTTC.

The chain joins TRBV14 to TRBJ2-1; D is ambiguous. This CDR3 region has 16 residues. V shed 0 bases and J shed 0 bases, with 9 bases lying between them. Germline values: CDR1 SGHDN, CDR2 FVKESK. CDR3 sequence (DNA): TGTGCCAGCAGCCAAGAGGGTTTCCTCTCCTACAATGAGCAGTTCTTC. This gives the protein CASSQEGFLSYNEQFF.

This clone was picked up one time. This chain connects TRBV25-1 to TRBJ1-1; tentatively, D is TRBD1 (6 bases). Germline-derived CDR1 and CDR2 are MGHDK and SYGVNS. The CDR3 totals 17 residues. Trimming left V 4 bases short and J 0 bases short, with 18 bases between. The CDR3 bases are TGTGCCAGCAGTGGAGCCGGGACACTGTTCATGAACACTGAAGCTTTCTTT. This codes for CASSGAGTLFMNTEAFF.

This chain joins TRBV4-1 and TRBJ2-7, with D possibly matching TRBD2 (5 bases). With 4 bases removed from V and 7 bases from J, the gap between germline ends came to 20 bases. The length of the CDR3 is 15 residues. Germline CDR1 reads MGHRA; CDR2 reads YSYEKL. The CDR3 loop is CASSLLSAGAREQYF. CDR3 nucleotide sequence: TGCGCCAGCAGCCTCCTTAGCGCCGGAGCGAGAGAGCAGTACTTC.

The chain employs TRBV18 and TRBJ2-7; 7 bases line up with TRBD1. Germline V gene sequence: CDR1 KGHSH, CDR2 LQKENI. Losses at the gene ends were 2 bases for V and 7 bases for J; bases not matched to a gene: 8. There are 14 residues in the CDR3. CDR3 sequence reads: CASSPTRGRREQYF. DNA of the CDR3: TGTGCCAGCTCACCAACGAGGGGGCGAAGGGAGCAGTACTTC.

The chain joins TRBV5-1 to TRBJ1-2; D gene ambiguous. Looked up from germline, CDR1 is SGHRS and CDR2 is YFSETQ. V lost 0 bases and J 8 bases, leaving 8 bases between the germline ends. This CDR3 comprises 12 residues. The DNA of the CDR3 is TGCGCCAGCAGCTTGGACCGCGCCGGCTACACCTTC. The encoded protein is CASSLDRAGYTF.

This clone has only a few counts. The rearrangement uses TRBV19 and TRBJ2-1, with 14 bases aligning to TRBD2. Germline V gene sequence: CDR1 LNHDA, CDR2 SQIVND (reference sequence). The V and J ends lost 1 base and 2 bases, in that order; junction bases with no gene match: 13. CDR3 size: 21 residues. As DNA, the CDR3 is TGTGCCAGTAGTATAGTTGGGACTAGCGGGAGTTTTTCCAACCCCTACAATGAGCAGTTCTTC. Residues: CASSIVGTSGSFSNPYNEQFF.

The chain recombines TRBV18 with TRBJ2-1; no firm D call. The CDR3 extends over 15 amino acids. The V and J ends lost 3 bases and 2 bases respectively, with 11 bases between them. CDR1 KGHSH and CDR2 LQKENI come from the germline V gene. For the CDR3, the DNA is TGTGCCAGCTCACCGCCCAGCTTCACCTACAATGAGCAGTTCTTC. This gives the protein CASSPPSFTYNEQFF.

The chain uses TRBV7-3 and TRBJ2-1; TRBD2 agrees at 7 bases. The CDR3 is 15 residues long. Germline trimming cut 3 bases from V and 5 bases from J; bases unmatched to any gene: 7. Germline V gene data show CDR1 as SGHTA and CDR2 as FQGTGA. CDR3 sequence reads: CASSLGGTSDNEQFF. The CDR3 DNA reads TGTGCCAGCAGCTTGGGGGGGACTTCAGACAATGAGCAGTTCTTC.

This chain joins TRBV2 and TRBJ2-7; D might be TRBD2 (6 bases). V was cut by 11 bases and J by 0 bases, with 14 bases left in between. Germline CDR1 SNHLY, CDR2 FYNNEI. The CDR3 has 13 residues. The CDR3 region is CAGGSGLSYEQYF. The CDR3 nucleotides are TGTGCCGGGGGGAGCGGACTCTCCTACGAGCAGTACTTC.

The CDR3 DNA is TGTGCCAGCTCACCAGGACTAGCAGGTCACAACGAGCAGTACTTC. The encoded protein is CASSPGLAGHNEQYF. The gene calls are TRBV18 and TRBJ2-7, with 8 bases lining up with TRBD2. V was clipped by 2 bases and J by 5 bases; unmatched bases: 8. From germline, CDR1 is KGHSH and CDR2 LQKENI. The CDR3 loop spans 15 amino acids.

This chain joins TRBV29-1 and TRBJ1-1, with unresolved D. Trimming took 7 bases from V and 1 from J, leaving 16 bases between them. The germline V gene has CDR1 SQVTM and CDR2 ANQGSEA. The CDR3 covers 14 residues. For the CDR3, the DNA is TGCAGCGCCGGTATTGGATCGGGGAACACTGAAGCTTTCTTT. This encodes CSAGIGSGNTEAFF.

The chain couples TRBV30 to TRBJ2-3; 9 positions match TRBD1. The CDR3 is 18 residues long. Germline V gene lookup returns CDR1 GTSNPN and CDR2 SVGIG (reference sequence). Trimming removed 0 bases from V and 9 bases from J; junction bases left unmatched: 19. The CDR3 is CAWSVYLPGQGGTRTQYF. CDR3 DNA sequence: TGTGCCTGGAGTGTATACCTACCGGGACAGGGAGGAACTCGGACGCAGTATTTT.

V is TRBV2 and J is TRBJ1-4; 9 bases map to TRBD1. CDR3 size: 14 residues. CDR1 is SNHLY and CDR2 is FYNNEI in the germline V gene. Trimming at V came to 4 bases and at J to 6 bases, leaving 3 bases not matched to a gene. The CDR3 loop reads CASSVRQGDEKLFF. The CDR3 DNA reads TGTGCCAGCAGTGTCAGACAGGGGGATGAAAAACTGTTTTTT.

V usage is TRBV11-3 and J usage is TRBJ2-3, with D perhaps TRBD1 (6 bases). This CDR3 is 15 amino acids long. Germline values: CDR1 SGHNT, CDR2 YENEEA. Trimming shortened V by 1 base and J by 0 bases, and 8 bases separated the two germline ends. This CDR3 is CASSLAGQSTDTQYF. The CDR3, as DNA: TGTGCCAGCAGCTTAGCCGGACAGAGCACAGATACGCAGTATTTT.

The chain couples TRBV10-3 to TRBJ2-1; D is unresolved. Trimming left V 1 base short and J 2 bases short, with 9 bases between. This CDR3 is built from 15 residues. From germline, CDR1 is ENHRY and CDR2 SYGVKD. The CDR3, as DNA: TGTGCCATCAGTGAGTTGCGGAGTACCTACAATGAGCAGTTCTTC. Protein sequence: CAISELRSTYNEQFF.

The V and J genes are TRBV4-1 and TRBJ2-5; 9 nucleotides agree with TRBD2. The germline V gene encodes CDR1 MGHRA and CDR2 YSYEKL. This CDR3 region has 13 residues. Germline trimming cut 4 bases from V and 5 bases from J; bases unmatched to any gene: 2. CDR3 sequence (DNA): TGCGCCAGCAGCCGGCTAGCGGGGGAGACCCAGTACTTC. Translation gives CASSRLAGETQYF.

The chain combines TRBV9 with TRBJ2-7, with D hard to call. Per germline, CDR1 SGDLS and CDR2 YYNGEE. V was shortened by 4 bases and J by 3 bases, with 17 bases between the two germline ends. The CDR3 is 15 residues long. The CDR3 coding sequence is TGTGCCAGCAGCCCCCAGGATTCCCCACTCTACGAGCAGTACTTC. It encodes CASSPQDSPLYEQYF.